This passage covers 21 T cell receptor beta chains from one sample sequenced in a study of blood T cells in healthy people across ages. Primed by a sample-barcoded 5' primer and a J-beta primer mix, a second PCR proceeded for roughly 7 to 11 cycles. TCRdb ran MiXCR on the 5' RACE reads and lists one entry per CDR3 protein. Among hundreds of thousands of distinct CDR3 sequences listed, about 53% were seen once. Sequenced sample: blood. The receptors were sampled from a man in his sixties in good health.

This clonotype is a singleton in its sample. The chain is built from TRBV10-2 and TRBJ1-6; D uncertain. Germline V gene data show CDR1 as WSHSY and CDR2 as SAAADI. The CDR3 totals 13 residues. V lost 8 bases and J 5 bases, leaving 10 bases between the germline ends. The CDR3, as DNA: TGCGCCAGCCGGCACGGAGATAATTCACCCCTCCACTTT. The encoded protein is CASRHGDNSPLHF.

In this sample, this clonotype turned up a few times. The genes are TRBV6-5 and TRBJ2-7; 8 bases are a match to TRBD2. The trim removed 1 base at V and 3 bases at J, leaving 5 bases unmatched. This CDR3 region has 15 residues. CDR1 and CDR2 from the germline V gene are MNHEY and SVGAGI. Here the CDR3 DNA reads TGTGCCAGCAGTTACTATCCGGGGGGGAACTACGAGCAGTACTTC. Translating it yields CASSYYPGGNYEQYF.

This clonotype occurred a few times. The chain joins TRBV4-2 to TRBJ2-3, with TRBD1 as a possible D gene (6 bases). There are 17 residues in the CDR3. Trimming left V 0 bases short and J 6 bases short, with 19 bases between. Looked up from germline, CDR1 is LGHNA and CDR2 is YNFKEQ. The CDR3 DNA follows: TGTGCCAGCAGCCAAGAGGGGGCTAGGGGGTTCCTCGATACGCAGTATTTT. It is translated as CASSQEGARGFLDTQYF.

This chain uses TRBV6-2 or TRBV6-3 with TRBJ2-1; 7 bases match TRBD2. CDR3 length: 15 amino acids. The ends lost 6 bases at V and 6 bases at J; junction bases unmatched: 11. Germline CDR1 MNHEY, CDR2 SVGEGT. CDR3 loop: CASSRGGNRFNEQFF. The CDR3 DNA follows: TGTGCCAGCAGCCGCGGGGGTAACCGATTCAATGAGCAGTTCTTC.

Comment on this clonotype: This may stem from a read error, because a much larger clone lies one nucleotide away. The chain employs TRBV5-1 and TRBJ2-1; a weak D match, TRBD2 (5 bases). Judging by the DNA end, TRBJ2-7 fits better; the J call may be wrong. CDR1 SGHRS and CDR2 YFSETQ come from the germline V gene. This CDR3 spans 15 amino acids. CDR3 residues: CASSGSASSYNEQYF. CDR3 bases: TGCGCCAGCAGTGGGAGCGCCAGCTCCTACAATGAGCAGTACTTC.

The rearrangement links TRBV27 to TRBJ1-5; TRBD2 matches 10 bases. The DNA end favors TRBJ2-3, so the J call may be wrong. CDR3 length equals 16 residues. Germline values: CDR1 MNHEY, CDR2 SMNVEV (reference sequence). CDR3 coding DNA: TGTGCCAGCAGTTCGCATACTAGCGGGGCCGTAGATACGCAGTATTTT. The encoded protein is CASSSHTSGAVDTQYF.

V gene TRBV28 combines with J gene TRBJ1-2, with 8 bases lining up with TRBD1. This CDR3 has 13 residues. Per germline, CDR1 MDHEN and CDR2 SYDVKM. V shed 7 bases, J shed 7 bases, and the junction held 8 bases outside the gene matches. CDR3 coding DNA: TGTGCCAGCACCGAGACAGGGGTTGGTGGCTACACCTTC. It specifies CASTETGVGGYTF.

The rearrangement joins TRBV4-1 to TRBJ2-3, with 11 positions matching TRBD2. V dropped 3 bases and J dropped 4; count of bases not matched to a gene: 6. CDR3 length: 16 amino acids. Germline V CDR1 and CDR2: MGHRA, YSYEKL. CDR3 DNA: TGCGCCAGCAGCCAGACTAGCGGGGTACAGTCAGATACGCAGTATTTT. Translating it yields CASSQTSGVQSDTQYF.

V usage is TRBV3-1 and J usage is TRBJ2-3, with no clear D. The CDR3 extends over 13 amino acids. The V gene lost 5 bases and the J gene lost 4 bases, with 10 bases spanning the gap. CDR1 and CDR2 (germline): LGHDT, YNNKEL (reference sequence). The CDR3 loop is CASSSLGADTQYF. DNA of the CDR3: TGTGCCAGCAGCTCTTTGGGTGCAGATACGCAGTATTTT.

This rearrangement joins TRBV11-2 to TRBJ2-5, with D perhaps TRBD1 or TRBD2 (6 bases each). The CDR3 is made up of 15 amino acids. V gave up 5 bases and J gave up 4 bases, with 17 bases separating them. The germline CDR1 and CDR2 sequences are SGHAT and FQNNGV. The CDR3 DNA follows: TGTGCCAGCAGCCAGGGTGGGGGGCGGTCAGAGACCCAGTACTTC. It is translated as CASSQGGGRSETQYF.

A word on this clonotype: Since a much larger clone is just one base distant, this may be a read error. V gene TRBV2 combines with J gene TRBJ2-3; D is possibly TRBD1 or TRBD2 (5 bases each). This CDR3 has 13 amino acids. Per the germline V gene, CDR1 is SNHLY and CDR2 is FYNNEI. CDR3 DNA: TGTGCCTGCAGTGATGGGACCGGGGATACGCAGTATTTT. This encodes CACSDGTGDTQYF.

About this clonotype: Sequence at one end of the junction differs from germline and may be a read error. This chain links TRBV29-1 with TRBJ1-1; D is uncertain. The CDR3 length is 14 residues. CDR1 and CDR2 (germline): SQVTM, ANQGSEA. CDR3 sequence: CNVERPGGNTEAFF. The CDR3 DNA is TGCAACGTTGAGAGGCCGGGAGGGAACACTGAAGCTTTCTTT.

This clonotype showed up just a few times. V is TRBV5-1 and J is TRBJ2-7; the D is unclear. Per germline, CDR1 SGHRS and CDR2 YFSETQ. Trimming removed 4 bases from V and 3 bases from J, with 11 bases in between. The CDR3 consists of 13 residues. CDR3 sequence (DNA): TGCGCCAGCAGCCCCGAGTCCATCTACGAGCAGTACTTC. It specifies CASSPESIYEQYF.

J is TRBJ2-1 and V is TRBV11-2; D not certain. The germline V gene has CDR1 SGHAT and CDR2 FQNNGV. V shed 0 bases and J shed 8 bases, with 14 bases lying between them. This CDR3 has 15 residues. CDR3 protein: CASSLDQATNYEQFF. The CDR3, as DNA: TGTGCCAGCAGCTTAGATCAGGCAACGAACTATGAGCAGTTCTTC.

The chain couples TRBV2 to TRBJ1-2, with TRBD1 matching over 7 bases. V trimming: 6 bases; J trimming: 5 bases; junction bases outside the gene matches: 6. The CDR3 has 13 amino acids. Germline V lookup: CDR1 SNHLY, CDR2 FYNNEI. For the CDR3, the DNA is TGTGCCAGCAGGGTTGGACAGGTTTATGGCTACACCTTC. Protein: CASRVGQVYGYTF.

The rearrangement links TRBV20-1 to TRBJ2-5; TRBD2 agrees at 10 bases. This CDR3 has 13 residues. V lost 6 bases to trimming and J lost 7 bases; unmatched junction nucleotides: 8. CDR1 is DFQATT, CDR2 SNEGSKA, per germline (reference sequence). In DNA form, the CDR3 reads TGCAGTGCCATCCCCGGGACTAGCGCGACCCAGTACTTC. Amino acids: CSAIPGTSATQYF.

This clonotype was seen a few times. For the CDR3, the DNA is TGTGCCATTTCACAGGGGGATAGCAATCAGCCCCAGCATTTT. Translated: CAISQGDSNQPQHF. J is TRBJ1-5 and V is TRBV10-3, with 8 nucleotides matching TRBD1. The germline V gene encodes CDR1 ENHRY and CDR2 SYGVKD. The CDR3 has 14 amino acids. The trim removed 9 bases at V and 0 bases at J, leaving 4 bases unmatched.

The CDR3 sequence is CASTPLPGQPTDTQYF. The DNA of the CDR3 is TGTGCCAGCACCCCCTTACCGGGACAGCCCACAGATACGCAGTATTTT. The rearrangement links TRBV6-6 to TRBJ2-3, with 7 bases identical to TRBD1. The CDR3 loop spans 16 amino acids. V dropped 7 bases and J dropped 2; count of bases not matched to a gene: 12. From germline, CDR1 is MNHNY and CDR2 SVGAGI (reference sequence).

This clonotype showed up just once. The V gene is TRBV9, the J gene TRBJ2-1; a weak D match, TRBD2 (6 bases). The CDR3 has 15 amino acids. The germline V and J ends were trimmed by 7 bases and 4 bases, with 18 bases remaining between them. Germline V gives CDR1 SGDLS, CDR2 YYNGEE. In DNA, the CDR3 is TGTGCCAGCGCACTGCGTACGGGGGAATACAATGAGCAGTTCTTC. Translating it yields CASALRTGEYNEQFF. The full variable domain, in which reference TRBV9 and TRBJ2-1 provide the parts outside the CDR3, is DSGVTQTPKHLITATGQRVTLRCSPRSGDLSVYWYQQSLDQGLQFLIQYYNGEERAKGNILERFSAQQFPDLHSELNLSSLELGDSALYFCASALRTGEYNEQFFGPGTRLTVL.

V gene TRBV27 combines with J gene TRBJ1-2, with TRBD1 matching over 7 bases. This CDR3 spans 15 amino acids. Germline CDR1 and CDR2: MNHEY and SMNVEV (reference sequence). With 6 bases clipped from V and 6 bases from J, the junction kept 13 bases outside the gene matches. The CDR3 DNA reads as TGTGCCAGCAGGCAGAGACAGGGTGTTTGGGATGGCTACACCTTC. Protein: CASRQRQGVWDGYTF.

Only one count was recorded for this clonotype. The chain combines TRBV2 with TRBJ2-2; 8 nucleotides line up with TRBD1. Germline V lookup: CDR1 SNHLY, CDR2 FYNNEI. The CDR3 extends over 16 amino acids. Losses at the gene ends were 5 bases for V and 3 bases for J; bases not matched to a gene: 8. CDR3 sequence (DNA): TGTGCCAGCAGTAGCCCTACAGGGGGGTACACCGGGGAGCTGTTTTTT. Encoded protein: CASSSPTGGYTGELFF.